The 8 T cell receptor beta chains given below trace back to one sample, sequenced in a study of OX40 agonist ivuxolimab in advanced cancers. Profiled with immunoSEQ multiplex PCR; TCRdb holds only in-frame clones, not every one. The sample has approximately 41,000 clones; about 82% are singletons. The specimen comprised CD4+ or CD8+ T cells sorted from blood, sampled in a trial of the OX40 agonist ivuxolimab. The receptors shown here come from an adult with an advanced solid tumor such as melanoma, head and neck, liver or kidney cancer.

The rearrangement links TRBV7-9 to TRBJ2-1, with 9 bases fitting TRBD2. Germline lookup yields CDR1 SEHNR and CDR2 FQNEAQ (reference sequence). The CDR3 is 12 residues long. The V segment lost 11 bases and the J segment 7 bases; nucleotides outside the gene matches: 6. Here the CDR3 reads CAPGGRGNEQFF. CDR3 bases: TGTGCCCCGGGCGGGAGGGGTAATGAGCAGTTCTTC.

This clone was seen a single time. The rearrangement uses TRBV25-1 and TRBJ1-2; the D is unclear. Trimming removed 3 bases at V and 0 bases at J, with 11 bases between. Germline V gene data show CDR1 as MGHDK and CDR2 as SYGVNS. This CDR3 is 15 amino acids long. The CDR3 here is CASSDSLKANYGYTF. The CDR3 region has the DNA TGTGCCAGCAGTGATTCACTCAAAGCTAACTATGGCTACACCTTC.

The chain combines TRBV30 with TRBJ2-1; the D is unclear. Germline V gene sequence: CDR1 GTSNPN, CDR2 SVGIG (reference sequence). This CDR3 is 14 amino acids long. Deletions cut 4 bases from V and 1 base from J, with 11 bases between. The CDR3 loop reads CAWTRGGSYNEQFF. The DNA for the CDR3 is TGTGCCTGGACTCGTGGCGGATCCTACAATGAGCAGTTCTTC.

V and J are TRBV19 and TRBJ2-1; no clear D. V gave up 8 bases and J gave up 5 bases, with 13 bases separating them. Germline loops: CDR1 LNHDA, CDR2 SQIVND (reference sequence). The CDR3 extends over 13 amino acids. CDR3 loop: CASVAREDNEQFF. Here the CDR3 DNA reads TGTGCCAGTGTCGCTCGAGAGGACAATGAGCAGTTCTTC.

This chain uses TRBV25-1 with TRBJ1-1; a possible D gene is TRBD1 (6 bases). Germline values: CDR1 MGHDK, CDR2 SYGVNS. V was clipped by 2 bases and J by 1 base, with 8 bases between them. This CDR3 is 14 amino acids long. As DNA, the CDR3 is TGTGCCAGCAGTGAAGGACAGTGGAACACTGAAGCTTTCTTT. Amino acids: CASSEGQWNTEAFF.

This chain links TRBV5-1 with TRBJ2-1; 8 nucleotides agree with TRBD2. The trim removed 2 bases at V and 5 bases at J, leaving 9 bases unmatched. The CDR3 has 16 residues. CDR1 is SGHRS and CDR2 is YFSETQ in the germline V gene. DNA of the CDR3: TGCGCCAGCAGCTTTCTTGGGCTAGCGGGTAACAATGAGCAGTTCTTC. This translates into CASSFLGLAGNNEQFF.

The chain has TRBV7-3 and TRBJ2-1; D remains ambiguous. CDR3 length: 10 amino acids. The ends were cut back, 9 bases at V and 8 bases at J, with 8 bases in the middle. CDR1 is SGHTA and CDR2 is FQGTGA in the germline V gene. This CDR3 reads CARGRDEQFF. The DNA of the CDR3 is TGTGCCAGGGGAAGGGATGAGCAGTTCTTC.

The chain carries TRBV6-6 and TRBJ2-7, with TRBD1 as a possible D gene (7 bases). This CDR3 comprises 13 residues. Germline V CDR1 and CDR2: MNHNY, SVGAGI (reference sequence). Between the trimmed V and J ends, which lost 11 bases and 6 bases, there was a span of 20 bases. CDR3 in DNA: TGTGCCTCAGGGGGGACAGAACTAATCGAGCAGTACTTC. Translation: CASGGTELIEQYF.